These T cell receptor beta chains were read from a single sample in a study of graft-versus-host responses after intestinal transplantation. Their antigens remain unidentified. Sequencing was performed with immunoSEQ multiplex PCR; in TCRdb, only in-frame clones are kept and a portion is missing. The sample holds 85,000 to 100,000 clones, about 92% seen once. The sample consisted of unstimulated CD8+ T cells sorted from spleen or lymph node cells, taken before intestinal transplant. The receptor set was obtained from a human donor who received an intestinal transplant. Both conserved end residues are part of each CDR3. The order of the fields is clone size, J gene, D gene, V gene, CDR3 protein, CDR3 DNA. A D gene is named only where the DNA matches it firmly. Only part of the rows carry a size: once, few, many, or a class if the clone is expanded.

>.|TRBJ2-3|TRBD2|TRBV7-2
CASSSPSGGGDTQYF
TGTGCCAGCAGCTCCCCTAGCGGGGGGGGAGATACGCAGTATTTT
>.|TRBJ2-5|TRBD2|TRBV6-5
CASSLEGLGTAQYF
TGTGCCAGCAGTTTAGAGGGACTAGGTACGGCCCAGTACTTC
>.|TRBJ1-3|.|TRBV10-3
CAISEISGQNSGNTIYF
TGTGCCATCAGTGAGATCTCCGGACAAAACTCTGGAAACACCATATATTTT
>.|TRBJ2-2|.|TRBV5-6
CASSDKNTGELFF
TGTGCCAGCAGCGACAAGAACACCGGGGAGCTGTTTTTT
>once|TRBJ2-1|TRBD2|TRBV7-2
CASSLTGLAGEYPEQFF
TGTGCCAGCAGCTTAACGGGACTAGCGGGGGAGTATCCTGAGCAGTTCTTC
>once|TRBJ1-1|TRBD1|TRBV10-3
CAISGQGHRNTEAFF
TGTGCCATCAGTGGACAGGGCCACAGGAACACTGAAGCTTTCTTT
>.|TRBJ1-1|.|TRBV4-1
CASSQAESRQISVTEAFF
TGCGCCAGCAGCCAAGCTGAATCGAGACAGATTTCGGTCACTGAAGCTTTCTTT
>.|TRBJ2-1|TRBD1|TRBV27
CASSLWAGGGDEQFF
TGTGCCAGCAGTTTATGGGCAGGGGGCGGCGATGAGCAGTTCTTC
>.|TRBJ2-1|.|TRBV7-9
CASSLDGGVSEQFF
TGTGCCAGCAGCTTAGATGGAGGGGTGAGTGAGCAGTTCTTC
>.|TRBJ1-5|TRBD1|TRBV11-2
CASSLTGTSNQPQHF
TGTGCCAGCAGCCTGACAGGGACCAGCAATCAGCCCCAGCATTTT
>.|TRBJ2-1|TRBD2|TRBV4-3
CASSQGLAGGRGNEQFF
TGCGCCAGCAGCCAAGGCCTAGCGGGGGGAAGGGGGAATGAGCAGTTCTTC
>.|TRBJ2-1|.|TRBV18
CASSPAVNEQFF
TGTGCCAGCTCCCCCGCGGTCAATGAGCAGTTCTTC
>.|TRBJ2-1|.|TRBV4-3
CASSPSLGGREQFF
TGCGCCAGCAGCCCGAGTCTGGGGGGGCGGGAGCAGTTCTTC
>.|TRBJ2-3|TRBD1|TRBV7-9
CASSYTGDITDTQYF
TGTGCCAGCAGCTATACAGGGGACATCACAGATACGCAGTATTTT
>.|TRBJ2-3|TRBD2|TRBV4-3
CASSQDGAGFTDTQYF
TGCGCCAGCAGCCAAGATGGAGCGGGGTTCACAGATACGCAGTATTTT
>.|TRBJ2-3|TRBD1|TRBV11-3
CASKTGEGADTQYF
TGTGCCAGCAAGACAGGGGAAGGGGCAGATACGCAGTATTTT
>.|TRBJ1-1|TRBD1|TRBV13
CASSSGQLNTEAFF
TGTGCCAGCAGCTCGGGACAGCTAAACACTGAAGCTTTCTTT
>.|TRBJ1-1|.|TRBV6-5
CASSYSMDSEAFF
TGTGCCAGCAGTTACTCGATGGACAGTGAAGCTTTCTTT
>.|TRBJ1-1|.|TRBV11-2
CASSPASFRVTFF
TGTGCCAGCAGCCCCGCTAGTTTTCGGGTAACTTTCTTT
>.|TRBJ2-7|.|TRBV11-3
CASSLLLNEQYF
TGTGCCAGCAGCCTGCTACTTAACGAGCAGTACTTC
>.|TRBJ2-3|TRBD2|TRBV7-9
CASSTRTSPVTDTQYF
TGTGCCAGCAGCACAAGGACTAGCCCCGTGACAGATACGCAGTATTTT
>.|TRBJ2-5|TRBD2|TRBV9
CASSVGTSKSETQYF
TGTGCCAGCAGCGTCGGGACTAGCAAGTCAGAGACCCAGTACTTC
>.|TRBJ2-7|.|TRBV7-2
CASSASGTSSYEQYF
TGTGCCAGCAGCGCTTCCGGGACAAGCTCCTACGAGCAGTACTTC
>.|TRBJ2-7|.|TRBV30
CAWRRTSYEQYF
TGTGCCTGGAGGAGAACCTCCTACGAGCAGTACTTC
>.|TRBJ2-5|TRBD1|TRBV7-7
CASSQQGSETQYF
TGTGCCAGCAGTCAACAGGGGTCCGAGACCCAGTACTTC
>.|TRBJ1-5|TRBD1|TRBV7-8
CASSLPDRGPTKGNQPQHF
TGTGCCAGCAGCTTACCGGACAGGGGCCCTACAAAGGGCAATCAGCCCCAGCATTTT
>.|TRBJ1-4|.|TRBV4-3
CAPRPNEKLFF
TGCGCCCCCAGGCCGAATGAAAAACTGTTTTTT
>.|TRBJ2-5|.|TRBV7-2
CASSFLMAGETQYF
TGTGCCAGCAGCTTTCTTATGGCGGGGGAGACCCAGTACTTC
>.|TRBJ2-7|.|TRBV10-3
CATRTDATYEQYF
TGTGCCACCAGGACAGACGCCACCTACGAGCAGTACTTC
>.|TRBJ2-7|.|TRBV27
CASSLSGLGYEQYF
TGTGCCAGCAGTTTATCGGGGCTCGGGTACGAGCAGTACTTC
>.|TRBJ2-1|TRBD1|TRBV4-3
CASSQHRTGGVRNEQFF
TGCGCCAGCAGCCAACACCGGACAGGGGGCGTTAGGAATGAGCAGTTCTTC
>.|TRBJ2-3|TRBD1|TRBV25-1
CASSEGTDSTDTQYF
TGTGCCAGCAGTGAAGGGACAGACAGCACAGATACGCAGTATTTT
>.|TRBJ2-2|.|TRBV27
CASREWGPGELFF
TGTGCCAGCAGGGAGTGGGGGCCCGGGGAGCTGTTTTTT
>.|TRBJ2-3|.|TRBV7-8
CASSLLSPTDTQYF
TGTGCCAGCAGCTTACTGTCCCCCACAGATACGCAGTATTTT
>.|TRBJ1-6|.|TRBV2
CASRASSWGEGSPLHF
TGTGCCAGCAGAGCATCGTCATGGGGAGAGGGATCACCCCTCCACTTT
>few|TRBJ1-1|TRBD1|TRBV5-6
CASLQGAGTEAFF
TGTGCCAGCCTCCAGGGGGCCGGGACTGAAGCTTTCTTT
>.|TRBJ1-4|TRBD1|TRBV11-3
CASSLTTGGRFEKLFF
TGTGCCAGCAGCTTAACAACAGGGGGCAGGTTTGAAAAACTGTTTTTT
>once|TRBJ1-5|.|TRBV29-1
CSVEDRDSNQPQHF
TGCAGCGTTGAAGACAGGGATAGCAATCAGCCCCAGCATTTT
>.|TRBJ2-1|.|TRBV6-5
CASTTWAGNNEQFF
TGTGCCAGCACTACCTGGGCAGGGAACAATGAGCAGTTCTTC
>.|TRBJ1-1|TRBD1|TRBV27
CASSWSRGRDLAEAFF
TGTGCCAGCAGTTGGTCGAGGGGGCGCGATTTGGCGGAAGCTTTCTTT
>.|TRBJ2-7|TRBD2|TRBV9
CASSDTSGGSPYEQYF
TGTGCCAGCAGCGATACTAGCGGGGGGTCCCCCTACGAGCAGTACTTC
>.|TRBJ1-2|TRBD1|TRBV19
CASSTDGTGGDGYTF
TGTGCCAGTAGTACAGACGGGACAGGGGGCGATGGCTACACCTTC
>.|TRBJ1-1|TRBD1|TRBV9
CASSAGGGHEAFF
TGTGCCAGCAGCGCGGGAGGGGGCCATGAAGCTTTCTTT
>.|TRBJ1-5|TRBD1|TRBV19
CASSEDRGYQPQHF
TGTGCCAGTAGCGAAGACAGGGGCTATCAGCCCCAGCATTTT
>.|TRBJ1-5|TRBD1|TRBV10-3
CAISESGTGDQPRHF
TGTGCCATCAGTGAGTCGGGAACAGGGGATCAGCCCCGGCATTTT
>.|TRBJ1-3|.|TRBV7-2
CASSPWTDPSGNTIYF
TGTGCCAGCAGCCCATGGACAGACCCCTCTGGAAACACCATATATTTT
>once|TRBJ1-2|TRBD1|TRBV6-6
CASSYRDRVDRGYTF
TGTGCCAGCAGTTACCGGGACAGGGTGGATAGGGGCTACACCTTC
>.|TRBJ2-7|TRBD1|TRBV19
CASNSGQGGSYEQYF
TGTGCCAGTAACAGCGGACAGGGAGGCTCCTACGAGCAGTACTTC
>.|TRBJ2-1|TRBD2|TRBV19
CASSMAGGVYNEQFF
TGTGCCAGTAGTATGGCGGGGGGCGTGTACAATGAGCAGTTCTTC
>.|TRBJ1-1|.|TRBV30
CAWSPGTSDTEAFF
TGTGCCTGGAGTCCAGGGACATCGGACACTGAAGCTTTCTTT
>.|TRBJ1-2|.|TRBV6-6
CASSYGQGPYGYTF
TGTGCCAGCAGTTACGGCCAGGGGCCTTATGGCTACACCTTC
>.|TRBJ2-7|.|TRBV21-1
CASSKIPGQGKSYEQYF
TGTGCCAGCAGCAAAATTCCGGGACAGGGAAAATCCTACGAGCAGTACTTC